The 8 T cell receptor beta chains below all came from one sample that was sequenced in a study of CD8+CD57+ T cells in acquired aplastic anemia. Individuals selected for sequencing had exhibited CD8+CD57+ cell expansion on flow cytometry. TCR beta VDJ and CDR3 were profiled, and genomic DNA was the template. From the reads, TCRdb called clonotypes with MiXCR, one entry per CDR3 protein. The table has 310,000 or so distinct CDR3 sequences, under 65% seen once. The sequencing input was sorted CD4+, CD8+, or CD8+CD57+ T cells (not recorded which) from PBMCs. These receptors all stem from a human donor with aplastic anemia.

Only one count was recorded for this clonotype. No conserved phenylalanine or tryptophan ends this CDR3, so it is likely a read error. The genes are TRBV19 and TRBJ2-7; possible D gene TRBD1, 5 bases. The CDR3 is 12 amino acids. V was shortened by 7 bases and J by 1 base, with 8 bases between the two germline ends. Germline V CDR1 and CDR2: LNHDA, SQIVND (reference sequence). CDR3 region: CASNSGSYEQYL. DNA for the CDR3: TGTGCCAGTAATTCAGGGTCCTACGAGCAGTACCTC.

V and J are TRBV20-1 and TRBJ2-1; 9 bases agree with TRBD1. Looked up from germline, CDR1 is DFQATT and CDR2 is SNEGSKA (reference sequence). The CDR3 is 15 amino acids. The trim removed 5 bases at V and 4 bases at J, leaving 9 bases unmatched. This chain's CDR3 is CSAPEGTGKYNEQFF. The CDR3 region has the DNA TGCAGTGCTCCAGAGGGGACAGGGAAGTACAATGAGCAGTTCTTC.

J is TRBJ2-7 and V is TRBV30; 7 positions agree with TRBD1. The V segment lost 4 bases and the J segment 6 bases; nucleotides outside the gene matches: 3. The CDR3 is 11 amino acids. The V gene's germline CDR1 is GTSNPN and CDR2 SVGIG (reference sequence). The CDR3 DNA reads TGTGCCTGGACAGGGGGATCCGAGCAGTACTTC. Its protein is CAWTGGSEQYF.

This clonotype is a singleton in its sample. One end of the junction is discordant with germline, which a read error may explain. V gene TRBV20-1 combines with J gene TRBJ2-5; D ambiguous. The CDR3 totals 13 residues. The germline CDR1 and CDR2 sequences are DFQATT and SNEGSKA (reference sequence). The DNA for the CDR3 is TGCGGTGCTAAGGTAGTTAGTGGTGAGACCCAGTACTTC. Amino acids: CGAKVVSGETQYF.

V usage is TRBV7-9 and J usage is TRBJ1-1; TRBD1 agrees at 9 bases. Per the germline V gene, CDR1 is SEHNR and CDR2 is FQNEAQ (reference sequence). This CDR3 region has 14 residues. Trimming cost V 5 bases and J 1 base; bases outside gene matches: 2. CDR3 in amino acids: CASSVTGGNTEAFF. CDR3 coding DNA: TGTGCCAGCAGCGTGACAGGGGGGAACACTGAAGCTTTCTTT.

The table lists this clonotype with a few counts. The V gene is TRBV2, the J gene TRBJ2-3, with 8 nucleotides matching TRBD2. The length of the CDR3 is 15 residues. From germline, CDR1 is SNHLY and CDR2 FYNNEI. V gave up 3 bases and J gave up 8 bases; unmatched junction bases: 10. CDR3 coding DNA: TGTGCCAGCAGTGAGGAGGTAGCGGGATCCGGTACGCAGTATTTT. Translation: CASSEEVAGSGTQYF.

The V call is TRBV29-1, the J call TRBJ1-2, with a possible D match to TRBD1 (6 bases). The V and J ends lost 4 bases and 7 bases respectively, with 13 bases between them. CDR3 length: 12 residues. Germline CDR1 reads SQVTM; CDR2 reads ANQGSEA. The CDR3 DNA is TGCAGCGTTGGACAGGTACAGGGTGGCTACACCTTC. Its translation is CSVGQVQGGYTF.

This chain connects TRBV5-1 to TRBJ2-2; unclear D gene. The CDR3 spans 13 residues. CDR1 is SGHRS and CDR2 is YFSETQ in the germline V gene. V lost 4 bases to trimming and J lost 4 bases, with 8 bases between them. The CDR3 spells CASSRALTGELFF. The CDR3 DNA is TGCGCCAGCAGCAGGGCCCTCACCGGGGAGCTGTTTTTT.